Listed below are T cell receptor beta chains from one sample, sequenced in a study of blood T cell repertoires in COVID-19. Data came from immunoSEQ multiplex PCR; TCRdb stores just in-frame clones and leaves some out. The sample lists 140,000 to 150,000 clones; more than 70% were seen once. Source material: peripheral blood. The receptors were sampled from a human donor in a cohort sampled during active COVID-19. The CDR3 runs from the conserved cysteine through the conserved F or W. D genes are given only for firm matches.

D gene	J gene	CDR3 length	V gene	CDR3 protein	CDR3 DNA
TRBD1	TRBJ2-5	13	TRBV5-1	CASKTGVRETQYF	TGCGCCAGCAAAACAGGGGTAAGGGAGACCCAGTACTTC
.	TRBJ1-5	15	TRBV6-5	CASRERTGNPLPQHF	TGTGCCAGCAGAGAGAGGACGGGGAACCCCTTGCCCCAGCATTTT
TRBD1	TRBJ1-1	13	TRBV6-5	CASSPRQGTAAFF	TGTGCCAGCAGTCCGCGACAGGGTACGGCAGCTTTCTTT
.	TRBJ1-6	16	TRBV5-1	CASSLVESSYNSPLHF	TGCGCCAGCAGCTTGGTAGAAAGCTCCTATAATTCACCCCTCCACTTT
.	TRBJ1-6	14	TRBV6-2/TRBV6-3	CASSNLGQVSPLHF	TGTGCCAGCAGCAACCTGGGACAAGTTTCACCCCTCCACTTT
TRBD1	TRBJ2-5	18	TRBV25-1	CASSERDSQHRGIETQYF	TGTGCCAGCAGTGAAAGGGACTCTCAACACAGGGGGATAGAGACCCAGTACTTC
TRBD2	TRBJ2-7	14	TRBV6-5	CASSSAGGNYEQYF	TGTGCCAGCAGCTCAGCGGGGGGGAACTACGAGCAGTACTTC
.	TRBJ1-4	16	TRBV19	CASSLARRRINEKLFF	TGTGCCAGTAGTCTCGCTCGGAGGCGGATTAATGAAAAACTGTTTTTT
.	TRBJ1-5	15	TRBV10-3	CAISEDAQVQTPQHF	TGTGCCATCAGTGAGGATGCGCAGGTCCAAACCCCCCAGCATTTT
TRBD2	TRBJ2-1	15	TRBV7-3	CASSLRLAGPLEQFF	TGTGCCAGCAGCCTGCGACTAGCGGGGCCCCTCGAGCAGTTCTTC
TRBD1	TRBJ2-7	16	TRBV7-9	CASSRRRDRDSGEQYF	TGTGCCAGCAGCCGCCGACGGGACAGGGACTCGGGCGAGCAGTACTTC
.	TRBJ1-4	15	TRBV19	CASSETVATNEKLFF	TGTGCCAGTAGTGAGACAGTTGCAACTAATGAAAAACTGTTTTTT
.	TRBJ1-1	14	TRBV9	CASSAGNMNTEAFF	TGTGCCAGCAGTGCAGGGAACATGAACACTGAAGCTTTCTTT
TRBD1	TRBJ1-6	17	TRBV4-1	CASSRRDRGSVNSPLHF	TGCGCCAGCAGCCGCCGGGACAGGGGGTCTGTCAATTCACCCCTCCACTTT
TRBD2	TRBJ2-3	17	TRBV3-1/TRBV3-2	CASSWGIIAGGTDTQYF	TGTGCCAGCAGCTGGGGAATTATAGCGGGGGGCACAGATACGCAGTATTTT